The rows below give T cell receptor beta chains drawn from one sample of a study of cytomegalovirus exposure and HLA in healthy donors. Sequencing was performed with immunoSEQ multiplex PCR; in TCRdb, only in-frame clones are kept and a portion is missing. The sample carries 95,000 to 150,000 clones, around 86% recorded once. Sequencing used PBMCs. The origin of the receptors is a man aged 25 to 45 in good health and CMV-seronegative. The CDR3 runs from the conserved cysteine through the conserved F or W. The order of the fields is J gene, D gene, V gene, clone size, CDR3 length, CDR3 protein, CDR3 DNA. A D gene is named only where the DNA matches it firmly. Size is stated for part of the rows, as once, few or many counts, or as a class when the clone is expanded.

TRBJ2-5	NA	TRBV13	NA	14	CASSLRLDQETQYF	TGTGCCAGCAGCTTAAGACTTGACCAAGAGACCCAGTACTTC
TRBJ2-7	NA	TRBV6-5	once	15	CASSLWGASSYEQYF	TGTGCCAGCAGCCTCTGGGGCGCCTCCTCCTACGAGCAGTACTTC
TRBJ2-6	TRBD1	TRBV6-4	NA	13	CASSTGGANVLTF	TGTGCCAGCAGCACAGGGGGAGCCAACGTCCTGACTTTC
TRBJ2-7	NA	TRBV27	NA	13	CASSKQGFYEQYF	TGTGCCAGCAGCAAACAGGGCTTCTACGAGCAGTACTTC
TRBJ2-3	TRBD1	TRBV28	NA	16	CASSLLRDRGTDTQYF	TGTGCCAGCAGCCTACTCCGGGACAGGGGAACAGATACGCAGTATTTT
TRBJ1-2	TRBD1	TRBV19	NA	14	CASSTTDRAGGYTF	TGTGCCAGTAGTACCACGGACAGGGCTGGCGGCTACACCTTC
TRBJ2-7	NA	TRBV5-4	NA	13	CASSFLGAGEQYF	TGTGCCAGCAGCTTTCTGGGGGCTGGCGAGCAGTACTTC
TRBJ1-1	TRBD1	TRBV5-4	few	15	CASSLDLGQGTEAFF	TGTGCCAGCAGCTTGGATCTGGGACAGGGGACTGAAGCTTTCTTT
TRBJ2-4	TRBD1	TRBV5-1	NA	17	CASSTLWTGDPQNIQYF	TGCGCCAGCAGCACTTTGTGGACAGGGGACCCTCAAAACATTCAGTACTTC
TRBJ2-7	TRBD1	TRBV6-6	NA	15	CASSPDRGLSYEQYF	TGTGCCAGCAGTCCAGACAGGGGGCTCTCTTACGAGCAGTACTTC
TRBJ2-2	NA	TRBV29-1	NA	15	CSVDPKGSDTGELFF	TGCAGCGTTGACCCCAAGGGGTCTGACACCGGGGAGCTGTTTTTT
TRBJ1-4	TRBD1	TRBV6-1	NA	14	CASSLTGDNEKLFF	TGTGCCAGCAGCCTGACAGGGGATAACGAAAAACTGTTTTTT
TRBJ2-3	NA	TRBV7-9	NA	15	CASSLDRGGRDTQYF	TGTGCCAGCAGCTTAGACAGGGGAGGAAGAGATACGCAGTATTTT
TRBJ2-7	TRBD2	TRBV6-1	NA	13	CASSAGEQYEQYF	TGTGCCAGCAGCGCGGGGGAGCAGTACGAGCAGTACTTC
TRBJ1-6	NA	TRBV30	once	17	CAWSGGRGSSYNSPLHF	TGTGCCTGGAGTGGCGGACGCGGGAGCTCCTATAATTCACCCCTCCACTTT
TRBJ2-1	NA	TRBV14	NA	14	CASSHLWGSDEQFF	TGTGCCAGCAGCCATCTCTGGGGCAGCGATGAGCAGTTCTTC
TRBJ1-5	TRBD1	TRBV19	NA	15	CATSWRDREGQPQHF	TGTGCCACCTCTTGGAGGGACAGGGAAGGTCAGCCCCAGCATTTT
TRBJ1-4	NA	TRBV21-1	NA	15	CASRKRGTTNEKLFF	TGTGCCAGCAGAAAACGGGGGACAACTAATGAAAAACTGTTTTTT
TRBJ1-1	NA	TRBV5-1	NA	13	CASTGGKDTEAFF	TGCGCCAGCACTGGGGGGAAGGACACTGAAGCTTTCTTT
TRBJ1-6	TRBD1	TRBV19	NA	15	CASSPGQGAESPLHF	TGTGCCAGTAGTCCGGGACAGGGGGCTGAATCACCCCTCCACTTT
TRBJ2-7	TRBD1	TRBV4-3	NA	14	CASSLETGGDEQYF	TGCGCCAGCAGCCTCGAGACAGGGGGCGACGAGCAGTACTTC
TRBJ1-2	NA	TRBV5-6	NA	14	CASSQARGIYGYTF	TGTGCCAGCAGCCAAGCTCGGGGTATCTATGGCTACACCTTC
TRBJ2-2	TRBD1	TRBV6-4	once	16	CASIRTGQLNTGELFF	TGTGCCAGCATTCGGACAGGTCAGCTAAACACCGGGGAGCTGTTTTTT
TRBJ2-2	TRBD2	TRBV5-4	few	16	CASSLGGGAWGGELFF	TGTGCCAGCAGCCTCGGGGGGGGCGCATGGGGCGGGGAGCTGTTTTTT
TRBJ1-4	NA	TRBV25-1	NA	16	CASSNSGDSLPEKLFF	TGTGCCAGCAGCAATTCCGGGGATAGTTTACCAGAAAAACTGTTTTTT
TRBJ2-2	TRBD2	TRBV5-4	NA	15	CASSAPSGGTGELFF	TGTGCCAGCAGCGCCCCTAGCGGGGGCACCGGGGAGCTGTTTTTT
TRBJ2-5	TRBD1	TRBV7-8	NA	15	CASSLGRQGQETQYF	TGTGCCAGCAGCTTAGGAAGACAGGGGCAAGAGACCCAGTACTTC
TRBJ1-1	NA	TRBV9	NA	14	CASSVGTANTEAFF	TGTGCCAGCAGCGTAGGGACAGCCAACACTGAAGCTTTCTTT
TRBJ2-5	NA	TRBV7-2	NA	12	CASSRSGETQYF	TGTGCCAGCAGCCGATCCGGGGAGACCCAGTACTTC
TRBJ2-7	TRBD1	TRBV19	NA	14	CASPWTGLHCEQYF	TGTGCCAGCCCATGGACAGGGCTTCATTGCGAGCAGTACTTC
TRBJ2-1	NA	TRBV6-1	NA	14	CASSELGQYNEQFF	TGTGCCAGCAGTGAACTTGGACAGTACAATGAGCAGTTCTTC
TRBJ2-1	NA	TRBV7-9	NA	16	CASSLAGALGDNEQFF	TGTGCCAGCAGCTTAGCTGGGGCCCTAGGGGACAATGAGCAGTTCTTC